The next 17 T cell receptor beta chains were all read from a single sample in a study of identical twins. TCRdb ran MiXCR on the 5' RACE reads and lists one entry per CDR3 protein. Among approximately 500,000 distinct CDR3 sequences listed, roughly 15% were seen once. Another study also made use of these data, one on yellow fever vaccine responses in identical twins.

The sequenced material came from CD4+ T cells sorted from blood. Source of these receptors: a woman aged 18 to 35 in good health.

This clonotype was seen only a few times. The genes are TRBV3-1 and TRBJ1-1, with 7 bases lining up with TRBD1. From germline, CDR1 is LGHDT and CDR2 YNNKEL (reference sequence). There are 13 residues in the CDR3. V lost 1 base, J lost 6 bases, and 2 bases stayed unmatched. CDR3 sequence (DNA): TGTGCCAGCAGCCAAGTCGGGACAGCTGAAGCTTTCTTT. Translated: CASSQVGTAEAFF.

The table lists this clonotype with a few counts. The chain employs TRBV10-2 and TRBJ2-2, with a tentative D call TRBD2 (5 bases). CDR1 and CDR2 (germline): WSHSY, SAAADI. CDR3 length equals 14 residues. V lost 4 bases to trimming and J lost 7 bases, with 13 bases between them. The chain's CDR3 is CASSAGQAVGELFF. The CDR3 DNA sequence: TGCGCCAGCAGTGCTGGCCAAGCGGTCGGGGAGCTGTTTTTT.

This clonotype was seen a few times. The rearrangement uses TRBV5-1 and TRBJ1-2, with no clear D. V was shortened by 4 bases and J by 0 bases, with 13 bases between the two germline ends. Germline CDR1 reads SGHRS; CDR2 reads YFSETQ. The CDR3 is made up of 15 amino acids. CDR3 DNA: TGCGCCAGCAGCAACCGAGGGTCAGCTAACTATGGCTACACCTTC. Its protein is CASSNRGSANYGYTF.

This clonotype was found a few times. The V gene is TRBV5-1, the J gene TRBJ2-2; 8 nucleotides line up with TRBD2. CDR3 length: 15 residues. Germline V gives CDR1 SGHRS, CDR2 YFSETQ. Trimming took 0 bases from V and 3 from J; bases not matched to a gene: 1. CDR3 in amino acids: CASSLDGRDTGELFF. CDR3 nucleotide sequence: TGCGCCAGCAGCTTGGACGGGAGGGACACCGGGGAGCTGTTTTTT.

The sample holds many counts of this clonotype. The chain carries TRBV20-1 and TRBJ2-3; D is possibly TRBD1 or TRBD2 (5 bases each). The CDR3 covers 14 residues. V was trimmed by 6 bases and J by 3 bases, leaving 16 bases between them. CDR1 is DFQATT and CDR2 is SNEGSKA in the germline V gene (reference sequence). CDR3 coding DNA: TGCAGTGCCTCGGACTCGGGGCTGACAGATACGCAGTATTTT. Encoded protein: CSASDSGLTDTQYF.

This clonotype was picked up many times. CDR3 nucleotides: TGTGCCAGCAAGGGGAGGAATCAGCCCCAGCATTTT. This gives the protein CASKGRNQPQHF. This chain links TRBV12-3 or TRBV12-4 with TRBJ1-5; TRBD1 is a possible D gene (5 bases). The V end was cut by 7 bases, the J end by 4 bases, with 8 bases between. The CDR3 is 12 residues long.

There are a few counts of this clonotype. The CDR3 region is CASTGGGGDTQYF. The CDR3 DNA reads as TGCGCCAGCACCGGGGGGGGTGGAGATACGCAGTATTTT. The gene calls are TRBV5-1 and TRBJ2-3; 8 bases are a match to TRBD2. Looked up from germline, CDR1 is SGHRS and CDR2 is YFSETQ. CDR3 length: 13 residues. V lost 6 bases to trimming and J lost 5 bases; unmatched junction nucleotides: 5. The variable domain in full, completed from reference TRBV5-1 and TRBJ2-3, reads KAGVTQTPRYLIKTRGQQVTLSCSPISGHRSVSWYQQTPGQGLQFLFEYFSETQRNKGNFPGRFSGRQFSNSRSEMNVSTLELGDSALYLCASTGGGGDTQYFGPGTRLTVL.

This chain joins TRBV6-1 and TRBJ2-3, with D hard to call. Deletions cut 6 bases from V and 8 bases from J, with 18 bases between. The germline V gene has CDR1 MNHNS and CDR2 SASEGT. CDR3 length: 14 amino acids. CDR3 protein: CASSTVRKNPTQYF. The CDR3, as DNA: TGTGCCAGCAGCACTGTCCGGAAGAATCCTACGCAGTATTTT.

The V call is TRBV2, the J call TRBJ2-3; D may be TRBD2 (7 bases). The CDR3 sequence is 15 residues long. Germline CDR1 is SNHLY and CDR2 is FYNNEI. Trimming removed 8 bases at V and 0 bases at J, with 15 bases between. CDR3 in DNA: TGTGCCAGCCCCCCGAGGGGGGGGAGCACAGATACGCAGTATTTT. This translates into CASPPRGGSTDTQYF.

The chain recombines TRBV3-1 with TRBJ2-7; D could derive from TRBD1 or TRBD2 (5 bases each). The CDR3 totals 13 residues. Trimming stripped 4 bases from V and 3 bases from J, with 10 bases between. Looked up from germline, CDR1 is LGHDT and CDR2 is YNNKEL (reference sequence). The CDR3 coding sequence is TGTGCCAGCAGCCGGGGACCGTTCTACGAGCAGTACTTC. Amino acid sequence: CASSRGPFYEQYF.

The gene calls are TRBV7-6 and TRBJ2-1; a possible D gene is TRBD2 (6 bases). V lost 3 bases and J lost 12, with 15 bases in between. CDR1 is SGHVS and CDR2 is FNYEAQ in the germline V gene. This CDR3 spans 13 amino acids. CDR3: CASSFSGGWVQFF. The DNA for the CDR3 is TGTGCCAGCAGCTTTTCTGGGGGGTGGGTGCAGTTCTTC.

This clonotype was seen more than once but under ten times. The gene calls are TRBV24-1 and TRBJ2-1, with 9 bases aligning to TRBD2. CDR3 length equals 15 residues. V shed 0 bases and J 10 bases; nucleotides not matched to a gene: 6. Per germline, CDR1 KGHDR and CDR2 SFDVKD. For the CDR3, the DNA is TGTGCCACCAGTGATTTGCAGCTAGCGGGAAGGGAGCAGTTCTTC. Its protein product is CATSDLQLAGREQFF.

This clonotype was seen more than once but under ten times. The chain uses TRBV4-1 and TRBJ2-7, with 14 bases identical to TRBD2. The CDR3 contains 15 residues. CDR1 and CDR2 (germline): MGHRA, YSYEKL. The J segment lost 9 bases and the V segment lost 1 base, leaving 5 bases of the junction unmatched. The CDR3 DNA follows: TGCGCCAGCAGCCAAGCGGGACTAGCGGGAGATAGGCAGTACTTC. Encoded protein: CASSQAGLAGDRQYF.

This chain joins TRBV2 and TRBJ1-4; possible D gene TRBD1, 5 bases. Germline V gives CDR1 SNHLY, CDR2 FYNNEI. The CDR3 has 15 amino acids. The germline V and J ends were trimmed by 1 base and 7 bases, with 13 bases remaining between them. CDR3 sequence (DNA): TGTGCCAGCAGTGAAGGGGGACTCTCGGGTGAAAAACTGTTTTTT. Its protein product is CASSEGGLSGEKLFF.

This clonotype was seen only a few times. CDR3 DNA sequence: TGTGCCAGCGGACCACGCCGCGACAGGGCGGAAGGCTACACCTTC. Its translation is CASGPRRDRAEGYTF. This chain joins TRBV6-2 or TRBV6-3 and TRBJ1-2; TRBD1 agrees at 7 bases. The germline V gene has CDR1 MNHEY and CDR2 SVGEGT. The CDR3 length is 15 residues. V shed 8 bases, J shed 8 bases, and the junction held 17 bases outside the gene matches.

This clonotype was detected only a few times. V is TRBV3-1 and J is TRBJ1-6, with D maybe TRBD1 (5 bases). The germline gives CDR1 LGHDT, CDR2 YNNKEL (reference sequence). V was trimmed by 6 bases and J by 9 bases, leaving 18 bases between them. The CDR3 is 15 amino acids. The CDR3 DNA sequence: TGTGCCAGCAGGCCAAGTGGGGCGCTCGGTTCACCCCTCCACTTT. This codes for CASRPSGALGSPLHF.

This chain joins TRBV28 and TRBJ2-7, with TRBD1 matching 7 bases. The germline CDR1 and CDR2 sequences are MDHEN and SYDVKM. The V and J ends lost 6 bases and 5 bases, in that order; junction bases with no gene match: 19. This CDR3 spans 17 amino acids. In DNA form, the CDR3 reads TGTGCCAGCAGGGCAACCCTGGGACAGTCCCCCTTTAACGAGCAGTACTTC. It translates to CASRATLGQSPFNEQYF.